Below are 13 T cell receptor beta chains sequenced from a single sample in a study of T and B cells in COVID-19 patients. TRB rearrangements were amplified by multiplex PCR with BIOMED2 TRB-A/B primers. MiXCR, run by TCRdb on the multiplex PCR reads, gives a single entry per CDR3 protein. The sample contains around 7,700 distinct CDR3 sequences, around 33% of which appear only once. Each TRB amplification used roughly 230-550 ng of genomic DNA from blood. The sample consisted of blood. Receptors were obtained from a human donor who had recovered from COVID-19.

This clonotype was counted between two and nine times. The chain recombines TRBV27 with TRBJ2-1, with 7 bases lining up with TRBD1. V lost 7 bases to trimming and J lost 2 bases; unmatched junction nucleotides: 11. The CDR3 is 16 amino acids. Germline assignment: CDR1 MNHEY and CDR2 SMNVEV (reference sequence). CDR3 in amino acids: CASTRQGVGPYNEQFF. The CDR3 DNA reads as TGTGCCAGCACCCGTCAGGGGGTTGGGCCCTACAATGAGCAGTTCTTC.

Comments on this clonotype: One end of the junction varies from germline; a read error may be responsible. V is TRBV5-6 and J is TRBJ1-1; D unclear. The CDR3 is 14 amino acids. From germline, CDR1 is SGHDT and CDR2 YYEEEE. CDR3 residues: CARSCGYLNTEAFF. The CDR3 DNA sequence: TGTGCCAGAAGCTGTGGGTATTTGAACACTGAAGCTTTCTTT. The entire variable domain, with the rest obtained from reference TRBV5-6 and TRBJ1-1, is as follows: DAGVTQSPTHLIKTRGQQVTLRCSPKSGHDTVSWYQQALGQGPQFIFQYYEEEERQRGNFPDRFSGHQFPNYSSELNVNALLLGDSALYLCARSCGYLNTEAFFGQGTRLTVV.

The chain uses TRBV12-3 or TRBV12-4 and TRBJ2-2, with 16 nucleotides matching TRBD2. The junction had 15 bases not matched to a gene; V was cut back by 8 bases and J by 6 bases. The CDR3 is made up of 19 amino acids. CDR3 in amino acids: CASGRPGLAGGPLPGELFF. As DNA, the CDR3 is TGTGCCAGCGGACGCCCGGGACTAGCGGGGGGGCCATTACCCGGGGAGCTGTTTTTT.

The gene calls are TRBV7-2 and TRBJ2-5; TRBD2 matches 7 bases. The CDR3 runs to 15 residues. Germline trimming cut 5 bases from V and 2 bases from J; bases unmatched to any gene: 8. Per the germline V gene, CDR1 is SGHTA and CDR2 is FQGNSA. The CDR3, as DNA: TGTGCCAGCAGCCGACTAGCTGGGGGGCAAGAGACCCAGTACTTC. It encodes CASSRLAGGQETQYF.

CDR3 protein: CASSMTGGGQGGELFF. Here the CDR3 DNA reads TGTGCCAGTAGTATGACAGGCGGGGGGCAGGGCGGGGAGCTGTTTTTT. The chain is built from TRBV19 and TRBJ2-2; 8 bases fit TRBD2. Germline values: CDR1 LNHDA, CDR2 SQIVND (reference sequence). The V gene end was trimmed by 3 bases and the J gene end by 7 bases; junction bases not matched to a gene: 10. The CDR3 totals 16 residues.

CDR3 bases: TGTGCCAGCAGCACTCTGCGCCGGGGAGAGACCCAGTACTTC. Translated, it gives CASSTLRRGETQYF. The chain is built from TRBV5-4 and TRBJ2-5; D may be TRBD2 (5 bases). CDR1 SGHNT and CDR2 YYREEE come from the germline V gene (reference sequence). The CDR3 loop spans 14 amino acids. The V end lost 4 bases, the J end lost 4 bases, and 14 bases lay between the germline ends.

This chain uses TRBV11-2 with TRBJ2-1; 8 positions agree with TRBD1. The CDR3 length is 15 residues. Germline values: CDR1 SGHAT, CDR2 FQNNGV. V was clipped by 5 bases and J by 4 bases; unmatched bases: 7. CDR3 in amino acids: CASSPRTGQYNEQFF. In DNA, the CDR3 is TGTGCCAGCAGCCCTCGGACAGGGCAATACAATGAGCAGTTCTTC.

Turning to this clonotype: This may be a read error: a much more frequent sequence differs by one nucleotide. The chain employs TRBV29-1 and TRBJ2-2; TRBD1 matches 7 bases. CDR3 length: 13 amino acids. Germline assignment: CDR1 SQVTM and CDR2 ANQGSEA. The V and J ends lost 8 bases and 6 bases, in that order; junction bases with no gene match: 9. The CDR3 DNA is TGCAGCTGCCGGGCTACAGGGGCCGGGGAGCTGTTTTTT. Translated: CSCRATGAGELFF.

This chain links TRBV7-2 with TRBJ2-7, with TRBD2 matching 8 bases. In germline, CDR1 is SGHTA, CDR2 FQGNSA. V was clipped by 6 bases and J by 3 bases; unmatched bases: 7. The CDR3 contains 14 residues. The CDR3 DNA is TGTGCCAGCAGGTCCGGGACTAGTCTCTACGAGCAGTACGTC. Protein product: CASRSGTSLYEQYV.

V is TRBV12-3 or TRBV12-4 and J is TRBJ1-2, with D unclear. This CDR3 spans 13 amino acids. Trimming stripped 7 bases from V and 2 bases from J, with 11 bases between. The CDR3 nucleotides read TGTGCCAGCATCTGGGGAGGAAACTATGGCTACACCTTC. It yields the protein CASIWGGNYGYTF.

The chain combines TRBV11-2 with TRBJ2-2; 8 bases align to TRBD1. Trimming at V came to 1 base and at J to 4 bases, leaving 11 bases not matched to a gene. This CDR3 contains 18 residues. Germline V gene lookup returns CDR1 SGHAT and CDR2 FQNNGV. CDR3 amino acids: CASSLGPGQGVATGELFF. DNA of the CDR3: TGTGCCAGCAGCTTAGGACCTGGACAGGGTGTTGCCACCGGGGAGCTGTTTTTT.

This clonotype was seen a few times. The V call is TRBV6-5, the J call TRBJ2-7; 9 bases agree with TRBD2. J was trimmed by 2 bases and V by 2 bases; bases with no gene match: 13. Germline CDR1 MNHEY, CDR2 SVGAGI. The CDR3 runs 18 residues. CDR3: CASSYTSSLAGGTYEQYF. The CDR3, as DNA: TGTGCCAGCAGTTACACCTCATCGTTGGCGGGGGGGACCTACGAGCAGTACTTC.

This clonotype was observed a few times. The rearrangement uses TRBV6-2 or TRBV6-3 and TRBJ2-5; D is ambiguous. CDR3 size: 11 residues. Germline V gene lookup returns CDR1 MNHEY and CDR2 SVGEGT. V was clipped by 4 bases and J by 4 bases, with 4 bases between them. The CDR3 protein is CASSSRETQYF. CDR3 nucleotides: TGTGCCAGCAGTTCCAGAGAGACCCAGTACTTC.